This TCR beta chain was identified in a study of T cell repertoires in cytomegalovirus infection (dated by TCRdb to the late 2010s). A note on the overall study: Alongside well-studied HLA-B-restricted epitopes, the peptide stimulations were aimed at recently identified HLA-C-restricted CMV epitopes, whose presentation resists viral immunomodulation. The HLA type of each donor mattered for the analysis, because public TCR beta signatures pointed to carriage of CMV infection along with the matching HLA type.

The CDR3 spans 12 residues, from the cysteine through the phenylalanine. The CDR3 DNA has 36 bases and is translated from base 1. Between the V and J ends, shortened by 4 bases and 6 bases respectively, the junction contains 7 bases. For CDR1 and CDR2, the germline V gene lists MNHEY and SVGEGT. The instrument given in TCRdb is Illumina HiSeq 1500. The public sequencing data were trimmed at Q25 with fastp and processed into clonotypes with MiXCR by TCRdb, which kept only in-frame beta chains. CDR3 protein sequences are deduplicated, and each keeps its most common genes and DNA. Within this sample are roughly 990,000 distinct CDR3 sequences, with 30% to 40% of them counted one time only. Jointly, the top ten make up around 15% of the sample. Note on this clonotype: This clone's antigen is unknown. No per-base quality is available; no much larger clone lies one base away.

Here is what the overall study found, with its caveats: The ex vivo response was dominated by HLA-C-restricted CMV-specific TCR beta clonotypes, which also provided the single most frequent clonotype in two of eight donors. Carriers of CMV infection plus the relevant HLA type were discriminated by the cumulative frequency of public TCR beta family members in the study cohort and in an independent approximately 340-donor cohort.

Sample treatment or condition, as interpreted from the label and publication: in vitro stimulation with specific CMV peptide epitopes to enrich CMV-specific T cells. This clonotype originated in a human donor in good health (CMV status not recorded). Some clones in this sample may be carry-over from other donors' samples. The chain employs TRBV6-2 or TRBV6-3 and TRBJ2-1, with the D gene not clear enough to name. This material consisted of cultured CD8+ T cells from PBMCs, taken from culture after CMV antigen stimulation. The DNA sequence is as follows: TGTGCCAGCAGTTTTTACGGCAATGAGCAGTTCTTC. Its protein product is CASSFYGNEQFF.